The entry that follows covers one TCR beta chain sequence. As handled by the study authors: Quantification of nucleated cells was approximated via reference gene primer amplification. The assay was immunoSEQ multiplex PCR, and TCRdb's table has in-frame clones only and misses some. Clone size and the V and J calls come from that table; the DNA yielded D and trimming. The sample consists of around 110,000 clones, around 80% of them appearing once. These data are taken from a study of blood T cell repertoires in COVID-19. Overall study: T cells, B-cell-depleted T cells, or PBMCs supplied cDNA or gDNA.

This CDR3 is 13 amino acids long. The ends lost 4 bases at V and 4 bases at J; junction bases unmatched: 2. Input material: peripheral blood. The V gene is TRBV12-3 or TRBV12-4, the J gene TRBJ1-2; TRBD1 agrees at 8 bases. The origin of this receptor is an older woman with acute or convalescent COVID-19. The CDR3 loop reads CASSWTGRYGYTF. DNA for the CDR3: TGTGCCAGCAGTTGGACAGGGCGCTATGGCTACACCTTC.